Sequencing of this T cell receptor (beta chain) was carried out in a study of CD8 T cells in cerebrospinal fluid in Alzheimer's disease. Study-level findings and limits: Versus healthy subjects, Alzheimer's patients more often had clones of at least 3%.

This clonotype registers medium-sized by frequency. Its antigen is undetermined. TCRdb re-called the 10x single-cell sequencing reads, yielding one record per CDR3 amino acid sequence without DNA. The sample has some 970 distinct CDR3 sequences. The germline CDR1 and CDR2 sequences are LNHDA and SQIVND (reference sequence). The CDR3 loop spans 14 amino acids. Sequencing was carried out using cerebrospinal fluid. The genes are TRBV19 and TRBJ2-1; TCRdb selects TRBD1, and the lack of DNA leaves this call unchecked. The TCR sequence derives from a human donor in good health. CDR3: CASSIGDRGSEQFF.